Listed below are T cell receptor beta chains from one sample, sequenced in a study of blood T cell repertoires in COVID-19. The data were produced by immunoSEQ multiplex PCR, yet TCRdb's version contains in-frame clones alone and is incomplete. The repertoire holds over 95,000 clones, with more than 80% as singletons. Input material: peripheral blood. The origin of the receptors is a human donor in a cohort sampled during active COVID-19. Each CDR3 is given with its conserved first and last residue. D genes are given only for firm matches. Size is stated for part of the rows, as once, few or many counts, or as a class when the clone is expanded.

>TRBV7-3|TRBD2|-|TRBJ2-7
TGTGCCAGCAGCCCACCATCGGGGGGGATCTACGAGCAGTACTTC
CASSPPSGGIYEQYF
>TRBV29-1|-|-|TRBJ1-5
TGCAGCGTTGCCGGGACAAGCAATCAGCCCCAGCATTTT
CSVAGTSNQPQHF
>TRBV24-1|TRBD1|-|TRBJ1-1
TGTGCCACCACCTCGGACAGGGGGGAATCTTTCTTT
CATTSDRGESFF
>TRBV29-1|TRBD1|-|TRBJ1-1
TGCAGCGTCGCCTTATTTCAGGGGGTTGCTTTCTTT
CSVALFQGVAFF
>TRBV10-2|-|-|TRBJ1-1
TGCGCCAGCAGTGATCGGGTCACTGAAGCTTTCTTT
CASSDRVTEAFF
>TRBV3-1/TRBV3-2|TRBD2|-|TRBJ2-7
TGTGCCAGCAGCCAAAACAAGCGGGAGGGCCCCTACGAGCAGTACTTC
CASSQNKREGPYEQYF
>TRBV7-9|TRBD1|-|TRBJ2-7
TGTGCCAGCAGCTTATGGGGTAGGCGACAGGGGGCCGAGCAGTACTTC
CASSLWGRRQGAEQYF
>TRBV15|TRBD1|-|TRBJ2-7
TGTGCCACCAGCAGAGATCCCAGGGGGACCTACGAGCAGTACTTC
CATSRDPRGTYEQYF
>TRBV4-2|-|once|TRBJ1-6
TGTGCCAGCAGCCAAGTAGGAGGAAATTCACCCCTCCACTTT
CASSQVGGNSPLHF
>TRBV18|-|-|TRBJ1-1
TGTGCCAGCTCACCACCAATCGGTGAAGCTTTCTTT
CASSPPIGEAFF
>TRBV9|-|-|TRBJ2-3
TGTGCCAGCAGCGTAGGTAGCGGCCACCTGGGTACGCAGTATTTT
CASSVGSGHLGTQYF
>TRBV18|-|few|TRBJ1-1
TGTGCCAGCTCACCGGACAGTGTTAATGAAGCTTTCTTT
CASSPDSVNEAFF
>TRBV6-6|-|-|TRBJ1-1
TGTGCCAGCTTCCACCATTTCACAGGCGTCAACACTGAAGCTTTCTTT
CASFHHFTGVNTEAFF
>TRBV28|TRBD1|-|TRBJ1-2
TGTGCCAGCAGTCCAGTGACAGGGGGTTACTATGGCTACACCTTC
CASSPVTGGYYGYTF
>TRBV18|TRBD2|-|TRBJ2-1
TGTGCCAGCTCACCACGACTAGCCGAGCAGTTCTTC
CASSPRLAEQFF
>TRBV11-2|-|-|TRBJ2-3
TGTGCCAGCAGCCCGGGACTGATCGGCACAGATACGCAGTATTTT
CASSPGLIGTDTQYF
>TRBV5-1|TRBD1|-|TRBJ2-7
TGCGCCAGCAGCTTGGGACAGGGGGGGCCCAATGACTACGAGCAGTACTTC
CASSLGQGGPNDYEQYF
>TRBV5-8|-|-|TRBJ2-2
TGTGCCAGCAGCACGCCCTTCGAGGGGGACACCGGGGAGCTGTTTTTT
CASSTPFEGDTGELFF